The 14 T cell receptor beta chains in this list originate from one sample, sequenced in a study of blood T cell repertoires in COVID-19. Libraries were prepared by immunoSEQ multiplex PCR; TCRdb keeps only in-frame clonotypes and omits some of them. The data contain 190,000 or so clones, roughly 85% of them seen just once; the ten biggest clones take up 18%. The sequenced material came from PBMCs or T cells enriched from blood (not recorded which). Every receptor here comes from a man aged 40-50 years who had recovered from COVID-19.

V and J are TRBV5-4 and TRBJ2-7, with a weak D call TRBD2 (5 bases). The germline V gene has CDR1 SGHNT and CDR2 YYREEE (reference sequence). Trimming stripped 3 bases from V and 6 bases from J, with 16 bases between. The CDR3 has 14 amino acids. The chain's CDR3 is CASSSRGGRIEQYF. The CDR3 bases are TGTGCCAGCAGCTCGCGCGGAGGCCGTATCGAGCAGTACTTC.

V is TRBV14 and J is TRBJ2-7; TRBD2 matches at 10 bases. CDR3 size: 13 residues. The germline V gene has CDR1 SGHDN and CDR2 FVKESK. The V segment lost 8 bases and the J segment 3 bases; nucleotides outside the gene matches: 4. CDR3 nucleotide sequence: TGTGCCAGCTTTACTAGCGGGGACTACGAGCAGTACTTC. As protein: CASFTSGDYEQYF.

This chain uses TRBV7-3 with TRBJ2-1, with 8 bases that match TRBD1. The CDR3 consists of 14 residues. CDR1 is SGHTA and CDR2 is FQGTGA in the germline V gene. V gave up 1 base and J gave up 8 bases; unmatched junction bases: 4. DNA of the CDR3: TGTGCCAGCAGCTTAAGAGGGACAGGCTATGAGCAGTTCTTC. As protein: CASSLRGTGYEQFF.

The chain uses TRBV5-1 and TRBJ2-7; 9 bases line up with TRBD1. There are 14 residues in the CDR3. The germline V gene has CDR1 SGHRS and CDR2 YFSETQ. V was pared by 5 bases and J by 2 bases, with 5 bases of the junction left unmatched. CDR3 protein: CASRPGQGTYEQYF. The CDR3 DNA is TGCGCCAGCAGGCCGGGACAGGGAACCTACGAGCAGTACTTC.

The genes are TRBV7-2 and TRBJ2-6; 7 bases align to TRBD1. From germline, CDR1 is SGHTA and CDR2 FQGNSA. With V trimmed by 4 bases and J by 0 bases, 12 bases remained unmatched. CDR3 length equals 19 residues. CDR3: CASSSLMGQLDSGANVLTF. The CDR3 DNA is TGTGCCAGCAGCTCATTAATGGGACAGCTAGACTCTGGGGCCAACGTCCTGACTTTC.

This clone was counted between two and nine times. The chain employs TRBV5-5 and TRBJ2-3; D is ambiguous. The length of the CDR3 is 11 residues. Between the trimmed V and J ends, which lost 4 bases and 4 bases, there was a span of 4 bases. CDR1 is SGHKS and CDR2 is YYEKEE in the germline V gene (reference sequence). DNA for the CDR3: TGTGCCAGCAGCACTCCAGATACGCAGTATTTT. Translated: CASSTPDTQYF.

The chain carries TRBV5-1 and TRBJ2-2; 8 nucleotides match TRBD2. The V and J ends lost 4 bases and 7 bases, in that order; junction bases with no gene match: 3. Germline V lookup: CDR1 SGHRS, CDR2 YFSETQ. The CDR3 loop spans 13 amino acids. The CDR3 DNA sequence: TGCGCCAGCAGCCAGCGGGAGAGCGGGGAGCTGTTTTTT. It specifies CASSQRESGELFF.

With regard to this clone: At one of its ends the junction is not consistent with the germline gene, which may arise from a read error. This chain connects TRBV7-7 to TRBJ2-2, with D possibly TRBD2 on 5 matching bases. The germline CDR1 and CDR2 sequences are SSHAT and FNYEAQ (reference sequence). This CDR3 contains 16 residues. DNA for the CDR3: TGTGCTAGCAGCTTAGAAGCTAGCCGGAACACCGGGGAGCTGTTTTTT. This encodes CASSLEASRNTGELFF. Looking up the rest from reference TRBV7-7 and TRBJ2-2 gives the full variable domain: GAGVSQSPRYKVTKRGQDVTLRCDPISSHATLYWYQQALGQGPEFLTYFNYEAQPDKSGLPSDRFSAERPEGSISTLTIQRTEQRDSAMYRCASSLEASRNTGELFFGEGSRLTVL.

The chain is built from TRBV11-3 and TRBJ2-1; 11 bases align to TRBD2. V was pared by 5 bases and J by 5 bases, with 14 bases of the junction left unmatched. The CDR3 extends over 18 amino acids. Germline CDR1 reads SGHNT; CDR2 reads YENEEA. This chain's CDR3 is CASSQGGASGRSDNEQFF. The CDR3, as DNA: TGTGCCAGCAGCCAAGGGGGAGCTAGCGGGAGGTCTGACAATGAGCAGTTCTTC.

The chain has TRBV2 and TRBJ1-5; D is perhaps TRBD1 (5 bases). V lost 2 bases, J lost 3 bases, and 8 bases lay in between. CDR1 SNHLY and CDR2 FYNNEI come from the germline V gene. CDR3 length equals 14 residues. The CDR3 sequence: CASSELGPNQPQHF. In DNA, the CDR3 is TGTGCCAGCAGTGAACTGGGGCCCAATCAGCCCCAGCATTTT.

V is TRBV6-1 and J is TRBJ2-7; D call uncertain. CDR1 and CDR2 (germline): MNHNS, SASEGT. The length of the CDR3 is 15 residues. Between the trimmed V and J ends, which lost 1 base and 6 bases, there was a span of 16 bases. CDR3 amino acids: CASSEDDTSSSEQYF. CDR3 bases: TGTGCCAGCAGTGAAGACGACACCAGCTCTTCCGAGCAGTACTTC.

The chain is built from TRBV27 and TRBJ2-1, with a tentative D call TRBD2 (5 bases). CDR1 is MNHEY and CDR2 is SMNVEV in the germline V gene (reference sequence). The CDR3 is 19 residues long. Trimming removed 2 bases at V and 0 bases at J, with 20 bases between. CDR3: CASSLSGPLHLSSYNEQFF. As DNA, the CDR3 is TGTGCCAGCAGTTTAAGCGGTCCCCTCCACCTAAGCTCCTACAATGAGCAGTTCTTC.

About this clone itself: The sample carries other DNA sequences with the same CDR3. The rearrangement uses TRBV28 and TRBJ2-2; D gene uncertain. The V end lost 1 base, the J end lost 2 bases, and 5 bases lay between the germline ends. The CDR3 is 14 residues long. The V gene's germline CDR1 is MDHEN and CDR2 SYDVKM. The CDR3 is CASSLYTNTGELFF. The CDR3 DNA sequence: TGTGCCAGCAGTTTATACACCAACACCGGGGAGCTGTTTTTT.

This sequence joins TRBV3-1 (or the pseudogene TRBV3-2) and TRBJ1-4; the match to TRBD1 covers 7 bases. The length of the CDR3 is 15 residues. The germline V gene has CDR1 LGHDT and CDR2 YNNKEL (reference sequence). J gave up 5 bases and V 4 bases, and 7 bases lay outside the gene matches. The CDR3 loop reads CASSLKTGTNEKLFF. Here the CDR3 DNA reads TGTGCCAGCAGCCTGAAGACAGGGACGAATGAAAAACTGTTTTTT.